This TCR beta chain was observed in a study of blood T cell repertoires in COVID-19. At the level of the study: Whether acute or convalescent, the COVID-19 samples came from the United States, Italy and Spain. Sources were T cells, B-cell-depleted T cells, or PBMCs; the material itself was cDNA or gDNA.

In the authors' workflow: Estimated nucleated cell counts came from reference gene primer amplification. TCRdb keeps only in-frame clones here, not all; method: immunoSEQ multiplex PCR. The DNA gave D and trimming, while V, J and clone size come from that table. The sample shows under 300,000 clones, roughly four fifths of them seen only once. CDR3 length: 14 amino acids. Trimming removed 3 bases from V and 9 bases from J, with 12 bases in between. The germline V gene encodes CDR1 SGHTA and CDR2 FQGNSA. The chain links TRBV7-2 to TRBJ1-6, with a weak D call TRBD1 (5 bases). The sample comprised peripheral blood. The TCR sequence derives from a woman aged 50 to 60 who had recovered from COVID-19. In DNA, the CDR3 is TGTGCCAGCAGCTTGGACACGTTTATTTCACCCCTCCACTTT. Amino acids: CASSLDTFISPLHF.